This TCR beta chain was captured in a study of blood T cell repertoires in COVID-19. On the study more broadly: Specimens from acute and convalescent COVID-19 originated in the United States, Italy and Spain.

Under the authors' procedure: Reference gene primer amplification gave nucleated cell count estimates. The repertoire was sequenced with immunoSEQ multiplex PCR; TCRdb's copy has only in-frame clones and lacks some. D and trimming were read from the DNA, whereas the V and J calls and clone size are those reported in that table. The sample contains over 250,000 clones, around 82% of which appear only once. Trimming shortened V by 4 bases and J by 2 bases, and 12 bases separated the two germline ends. CDR3 length: 15 residues. Germline CDR1 is LGHNA and CDR2 is YSLEER. The sequencing sample was made of peripheral blood. The receptor was derived from a woman between 45 and 65 years old who had recovered from COVID-19. This chain joins TRBV4-3 and TRBJ2-1; D is possibly TRBD2 (5 bases). CDR3 DNA: TGCGCCAGCAGCCGAGCGGAGCGGCCCTACAATGAGCAGTTCTTC. Translated, it gives CASSRAERPYNEQFF.